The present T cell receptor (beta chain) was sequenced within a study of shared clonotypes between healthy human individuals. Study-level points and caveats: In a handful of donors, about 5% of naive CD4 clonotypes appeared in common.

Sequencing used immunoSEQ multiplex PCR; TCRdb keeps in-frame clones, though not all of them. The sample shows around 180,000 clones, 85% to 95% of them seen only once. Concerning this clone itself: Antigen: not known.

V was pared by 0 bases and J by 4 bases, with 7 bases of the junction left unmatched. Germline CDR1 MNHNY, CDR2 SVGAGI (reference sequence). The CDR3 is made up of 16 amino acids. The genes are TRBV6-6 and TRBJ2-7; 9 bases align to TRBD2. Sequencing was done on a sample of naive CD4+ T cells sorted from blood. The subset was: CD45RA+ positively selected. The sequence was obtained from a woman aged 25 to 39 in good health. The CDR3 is CASSYSEAGGGYEQYF. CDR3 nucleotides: TGTGCCAGCAGTTACTCCGAGGCGGGAGGGGGATACGAGCAGTACTTC.